The 16 T cell receptor beta chains given below trace back to one sample, sequenced in a study of T cell responses to AZD1222 COVID-19 vaccine. Profiled with immunoSEQ multiplex PCR; TCRdb holds only in-frame clones, not every one. The table includes about 200,000 clones, approximately 90% detected once. The sequences come from peripheral blood, collected 28 days after the second AZD1222 dose. These receptors all stem from an adult who received the AZD1222 COVID-19 vaccine.

J is TRBJ2-1 and V is TRBV7-2, with D perhaps matching TRBD2 (6 bases). CDR1 and CDR2 from the germline V gene are SGHTA and FQGNSA. This CDR3 is built from 14 residues. V shed 5 bases and J shed 5 bases, with 13 bases lying between them. The CDR3 DNA reads TGTGCCAGCAGCCCCTCGCCTAGCGACAATGAGCAGTTCTTC. Protein: CASSPSPSDNEQFF.

The V and J genes are TRBV15 and TRBJ1-5, with 9 bases matching TRBD1. Germline loops: CDR1 LNHNV, CDR2 YYDKDF (reference sequence). After removal of 3 bases from V and 7 bases from J, the junction contained 4 bases not matched to a gene. There are 14 residues in the CDR3. For the CDR3, the DNA is TGTGCCACCAGCAGGGGGACAGGGAGCCAGCCCCAGCATTTT. Translation gives CATSRGTGSQPQHF.

The J gene is TRBJ2-2, the V gene TRBV28; 8 bases match TRBD2. Looked up from germline, CDR1 is MDHEN and CDR2 is SYDVKM. The CDR3 has 15 amino acids. Germline trimming cut 10 bases from V and 3 bases from J; bases unmatched to any gene: 10. The CDR3: CATAPGLGYTGELFF. CDR3 DNA sequence: TGTGCCACCGCTCCGGGACTAGGGTACACCGGGGAGCTGTTTTTT.

The genes are TRBV18 and TRBJ1-3; 7 bases align to TRBD1. Germline V gene sequence: CDR1 KGHSH, CDR2 LQKENI. Germline trimming cut 3 bases from V and 0 bases from J; bases unmatched to any gene: 8. This CDR3 is built from 17 residues. This CDR3 reads CASSPSPGQISGNTIYF. In DNA, the CDR3 is TGTGCCAGCTCACCGAGCCCGGGACAGATCTCTGGAAACACCATATATTTT.

The genes are TRBV7-2 and TRBJ2-7; TRBD1 matches at 7 bases. Unmatched junction bases numbered 9, after V lost 5 bases and J lost 2 bases. The CDR3 consists of 15 residues. Germline values: CDR1 SGHTA, CDR2 FQGNSA. In nucleotides, the CDR3 is TGTGCCAGCAGCCCCCGGGTGAGGGGGCCCTACGAGCAGTACTTC. This sequence encodes CASSPRVRGPYEQYF.

The genes are TRBV28 and TRBJ2-7; a weak D match, TRBD2 (6 bases). This CDR3 has 16 residues. Deletions cut 6 bases from V and 3 bases from J, with 21 bases between. The germline gives CDR1 MDHEN, CDR2 SYDVKM. The chain's CDR3 is CASSPRTTAVFYEQYF. Written as DNA, the CDR3 is TGTGCCAGCAGCCCAAGGACTACCGCGGTCTTCTACGAGCAGTACTTC.

The chain recombines TRBV5-4 with TRBJ1-5, with a possible D match to TRBD1 (6 bases). V was trimmed by 7 bases and J by 7 bases, leaving 15 bases between them. The germline V gene has CDR1 SGHNT and CDR2 YYREEE (reference sequence). The CDR3 has 13 residues. The CDR3 region is CASSKQGDQPQHF. The CDR3 nucleotides read TGTGCCAGCTCCAAACAGGGAGACCAGCCCCAGCATTTT. Full variable domain (rest looked up from reference TRBV5-4 and TRBJ1-5): ETGVTQSPTHLIKTRGQQVTLRCSSQSGHNTVSWYQQALGQGPQFIFQYYREEENGRGNFPPRFSGLQFPNYSSELNVNALELDDSALYLCASSKQGDQPQHFGDGTRLSIL.

The rearrangement uses TRBV5-1 and TRBJ2-1; 13 bases are shared with TRBD2. The trim removed 7 bases at V and 1 base at J, leaving 8 bases unmatched. Germline V lookup: CDR1 SGHRS, CDR2 YFSETQ. CDR3 length: 17 amino acids. The CDR3, as DNA: TGCGCCAGCTCCCCGACTAGCGGGAGGACGTCCTACAATGAGCAGTTCTTC. Residues: CASSPTSGRTSYNEQFF. The full variable domain, completed using reference TRBV5-1 and TRBJ2-1, is KAGVTQTPRYLIKTRGQQVTLSCSPISGHRSVSWYQQTPGQGLQFLFEYFSETQRNKGNFPGRFSGRQFSNSRSEMNVSTLELGDSALYLCASSPTSGRTSYNEQFFGPGTRLTVL.

The V and J genes are TRBV30 and TRBJ2-1; 15 nucleotides agree with TRBD2. The germline gives CDR1 GTSNPN, CDR2 SVGIG (reference sequence). V lost 4 bases, J lost 7 bases, and 20 bases stayed unmatched. CDR3 length: 20 amino acids. The CDR3 DNA reads TGTGCCTGGACCGCGACGGTGGGACTAGCGGGAGGAGAGATTAGGAATGAGCAGTTCTTC. Amino acids: CAWTATVGLAGGEIRNEQFF.

The chain joins TRBV5-1 to TRBJ2-1; TRBD2 agrees at 13 bases. J was trimmed by 0 bases and V by 3 bases; bases with no gene match: 6. Germline values: CDR1 SGHRS, CDR2 YFSETQ. The CDR3 sequence is 18 residues long. DNA for the CDR3: TGCGCCAGCAGCTCCGGGGGGACTAGCGGGACCTCCTACAATGAGCAGTTCTTC. Its translation: CASSSGGTSGTSYNEQFF. Filled out from reference TRBV5-1 and TRBJ2-1, the complete variable domain reads KAGVTQTPRYLIKTRGQQVTLSCSPISGHRSVSWYQQTPGQGLQFLFEYFSETQRNKGNFPGRFSGRQFSNSRSEMNVSTLELGDSALYLCASSSGGTSGTSYNEQFFGPGTRLTVL.

V and J are TRBV28 and TRBJ1-6; a possible D gene is TRBD1 (6 bases). Germline CDR1 MDHEN, CDR2 SYDVKM. The V and J ends lost 5 bases and 10 bases respectively, with 15 bases between them. The CDR3 sequence is 14 residues long. The CDR3 here is CASSKGQTKSPLHF. The CDR3 DNA reads as TGTGCCAGCAGTAAAGGACAGACGAAATCACCCCTCCACTTT.

The chain uses TRBV3-1 (or the pseudogene TRBV3-2) and TRBJ1-6, with unresolved D. The CDR3 consists of 15 residues. Germline V gives CDR1 LGHDT, CDR2 YNNKEL (reference sequence). Trimming shortened V by 0 bases and J by 9 bases, and 12 bases separated the two germline ends. The CDR3 protein is CASSQERRLGSPLHF. The DNA for the CDR3 is TGTGCCAGCAGCCAAGAGCGGCGCCTGGGTTCACCCCTCCACTTT.

The chain combines TRBV21-1 with TRBJ1-2. TRBV21-1 is a known pseudogene. This CDR3 is built from 12 residues. The CDR3 nucleotides are TGTGCCAGCAGCAACCAGGGAGTTGGCTACACCTTC. Translated, it gives CASSNQGVGYTF.

The genes are TRBV12-3 or TRBV12-4 and TRBJ1-4; no firm D call. V lost 6 bases and J 5 bases, leaving 10 bases between the germline ends. The CDR3 runs to 13 residues. CDR3 nucleotides: TGTGCCAGCAGAAGAGAGATCAATGAAAAACTGTTTTTT. Translated: CASRREINEKLFF.

The chain couples TRBV24-1 to TRBJ2-7, with a weak D call TRBD2 (6 bases). Germline values: CDR1 KGHDR, CDR2 SFDVKD. V lost 4 bases and J lost 2, with 11 bases in between. The CDR3 length is 14 residues. The CDR3 is CATSEGLAPYEQYF. CDR3 in DNA: TGTGCCACCAGTGAGGGACTGGCCCCCTACGAGCAGTACTTC.

The rearrangement links TRBV7-9 to TRBJ2-3; D gene unclear. In germline, CDR1 is SEHNR, CDR2 FQNEAQ (reference sequence). The V gene lost 5 bases and the J gene lost 2 bases, with 5 bases spanning the gap. This CDR3 comprises 12 residues. Here the CDR3 DNA reads TGTGCCAGCAGCCCAAACACAGATACGCAGTATTTT. It yields the protein CASSPNTDTQYF.